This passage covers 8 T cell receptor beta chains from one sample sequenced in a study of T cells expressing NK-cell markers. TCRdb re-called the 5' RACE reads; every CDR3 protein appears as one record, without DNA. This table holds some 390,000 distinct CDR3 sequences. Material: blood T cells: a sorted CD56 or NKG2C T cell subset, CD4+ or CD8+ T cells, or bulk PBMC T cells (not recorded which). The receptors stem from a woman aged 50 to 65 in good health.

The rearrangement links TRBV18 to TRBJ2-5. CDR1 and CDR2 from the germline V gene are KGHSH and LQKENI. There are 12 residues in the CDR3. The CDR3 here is CASSSNGETQYF.

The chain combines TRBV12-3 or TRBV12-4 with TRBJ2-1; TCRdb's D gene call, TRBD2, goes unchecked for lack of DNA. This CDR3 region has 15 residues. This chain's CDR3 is CASTLGLATGNEQFF.

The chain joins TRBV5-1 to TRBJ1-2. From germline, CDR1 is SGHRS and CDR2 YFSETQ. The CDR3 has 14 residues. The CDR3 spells CASSHRLSNYGYTF.

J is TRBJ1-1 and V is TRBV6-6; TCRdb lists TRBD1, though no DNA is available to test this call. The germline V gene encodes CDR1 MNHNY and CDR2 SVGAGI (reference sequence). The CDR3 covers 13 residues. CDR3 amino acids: CASTGGGAFEAFF.

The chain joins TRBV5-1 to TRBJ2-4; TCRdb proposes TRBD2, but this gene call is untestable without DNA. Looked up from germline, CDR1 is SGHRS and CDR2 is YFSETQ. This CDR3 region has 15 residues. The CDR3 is CASSLWVGVGNIQYF.

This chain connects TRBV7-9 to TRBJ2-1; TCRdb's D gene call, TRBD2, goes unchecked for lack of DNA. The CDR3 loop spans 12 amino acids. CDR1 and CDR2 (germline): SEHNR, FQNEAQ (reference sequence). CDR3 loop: CASSFQLAEQFF.

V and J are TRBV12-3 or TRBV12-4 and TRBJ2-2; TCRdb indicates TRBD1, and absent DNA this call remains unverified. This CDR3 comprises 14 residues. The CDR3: CASRPLQTTGELFF.

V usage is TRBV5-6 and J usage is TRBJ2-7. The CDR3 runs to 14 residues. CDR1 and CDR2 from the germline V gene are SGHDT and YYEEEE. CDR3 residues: CASSRTTVSYEQYF.